These 20 T cell receptor beta chains share one sample of origin, sequenced in a study of T cell repertoires in aging, cancer and after chemotherapy. Rearranged V-D-J TRB sequences were amplified with a mixed TRB-A/B primer pool. MiXCR, applied by TCRdb to the multiplex PCR reads, yields one record per CDR3 protein. The profile shows roughly 6,000 distinct CDR3 sequences, just under 30% of them singletons. TCR beta rearrangements were amplified from peripheral blood genomic DNA. The sample consisted of blood. Receptor source: a human donor in good health.

The chain recombines TRBV5-5 with TRBJ2-6; TRBD1 agrees at 7 bases. With 7 bases clipped from V and 2 bases from J, the junction kept 6 bases outside the gene matches. The germline V gene has CDR1 SGHKS and CDR2 YYEKEE (reference sequence). This CDR3 is built from 15 residues. CDR3 nucleotides: TGTGCCAGCGGGACAGCTCTCCCTGGGGCCAACGTCCTGACTTTC. It encodes CASGTALPGANVLTF.

This chain joins TRBV4-3 and TRBJ2-1, with 11 bases aligning to TRBD1. V was clipped by 3 bases and J by 9 bases; unmatched bases: 1. Per the germline V gene, CDR1 is LGHNA and CDR2 is YSLEER. The CDR3 contains 13 residues. The CDR3 DNA follows: TGCGCCAGCAGCCAGGACAGGGGGCGTGAGCAGTTCTTC. This encodes CASSQDRGREQFF.

The CDR3 spells CSASGDYNEQFF. For the CDR3, the DNA is TGCAGTGCTAGCGGCGACTACAATGAGCAGTTCTTC. The rearrangement joins TRBV20-1 to TRBJ2-1; D not resolved. Germline CDR1 reads DFQATT; CDR2 reads SNEGSKA (reference sequence). The CDR3 runs 12 residues. V was pared by 3 bases and J by 3 bases, with 6 bases between.

As regards this clonotype: A clone one base away is much larger, so this may be a read error. The rearrangement joins TRBV27 to TRBJ2-6; D is unclear. V lost 5 bases and J 4 bases, leaving 15 bases between the germline ends. The CDR3 length is 16 residues. Germline CDR1 MNHEY, CDR2 SMNVEV (reference sequence). CDR3 loop: CASSPGSTFGANVLTF. CDR3 nucleotides: TGTGCCAGCAGTCCCGGGTCAACGTTCGGGGCCAACGTCCTGACTTTC.

This clonotype is categorized as medium-sized. The V gene is TRBV11-3, the J gene TRBJ2-1, with TRBD1 matching 10 bases. From germline, CDR1 is SGHNT and CDR2 YENEEA. This CDR3 contains 15 residues. The V and J ends lost 7 bases and 6 bases, in that order; junction bases with no gene match: 9. The CDR3 region is CASTPTGGVINEQFF. The CDR3 nucleotides are TGTGCCAGCACCCCGACAGGGGGCGTCATCAATGAGCAGTTCTTC.

This clonotype was counted a few times. V gene TRBV5-4 combines with J gene TRBJ1-1; D is uncertain. The CDR3 length is 13 residues. Deletions cut 4 bases from V and 3 bases from J, with 10 bases between. Germline V gives CDR1 SGHNT, CDR2 YYREEE (reference sequence). CDR3 region: CASSDGPDTEAFF. The CDR3 DNA sequence: TGTGCCAGCAGCGACGGGCCCGACACTGAAGCTTTCTTT.

The chain employs TRBV6-5 and TRBJ1-6; 9 nucleotides align to TRBD1. Looked up from germline, CDR1 is MNHEY and CDR2 is SVGAGI. The CDR3 consists of 14 residues. The V gene end was trimmed by 5 bases and the J gene end by 10 bases; junction bases not matched to a gene: 6. The CDR3 reads CASSDTGGWSPLHF. The CDR3 nucleotides are TGTGCCAGCAGTGATACAGGGGGCTGGTCACCCCTCCACTTT.

This rearrangement joins TRBV6-2 or TRBV6-3 to TRBJ2-3; 10 bases map to TRBD2. CDR3 size: 16 residues. V lost 4 bases, J lost 1 base, and 5 bases stayed unmatched. Germline lookup yields CDR1 MNHEY and CDR2 SVGEGT. DNA for the CDR3: TGTGCCAGCAGTTCCCCGGGGACTAGCGGCACAGATACGCAGTATTTT. Its protein product is CASSSPGTSGTDTQYF.

This clonotype has just a few counts. The V gene is TRBV6-6, the J gene TRBJ2-7, with D unclear. The germline gives CDR1 MNHNY, CDR2 SVGAGI (reference sequence). The CDR3 has 13 amino acids. V was trimmed by 5 bases and J by 5 bases, leaving 13 bases between them. The CDR3 DNA reads as TGTGCCAGCAGTAAAACCGGTGGGGACGAGCAGTACTTC. Its protein product is CASSKTGGDEQYF.

This sequence joins TRBV15 and TRBJ1-1; D unclear. Germline V gene lookup returns CDR1 LNHNV and CDR2 YYDKDF (reference sequence). The CDR3 has 15 amino acids. V gave up 5 bases and J gave up 2 bases, with 15 bases separating them. The CDR3 sequence is CATSPRGRSNTEAFF. Written as DNA, the CDR3 is TGTGCCACCAGCCCCCGAGGTCGGAGTAACACTGAAGCTTTCTTT. Complete variable domain (other parts from reference TRBV15 and TRBJ1-1): DAMVIQNPRYQVTQFGKPVTLSCSQTLNHNVMYWYQQKSSQAPKLLFHYYDKDFNNEADTPDNFQSRRPNTSFCFLDIRSPGLGDTAMYLCATSPRGRSNTEAFFGQGTRLTVV.

The rearrangement joins TRBV5-6 to TRBJ2-5; D unresolved. This CDR3 is built from 12 residues. The V gene's germline CDR1 is SGHDT and CDR2 YYEEEE. Trimming shortened V by 2 bases and J by 4 bases, and 6 bases separated the two germline ends. The CDR3 loop reads CASSLGRETQYF. The CDR3 DNA sequence: TGTGCCAGCAGCTTAGGTAGAGAGACCCAGTACTTC. The full variable domain, in which reference TRBV5-6 and TRBJ2-5 provide the parts outside the CDR3, is DAGVTQSPTHLIKTRGQQVTLRCSPKSGHDTVSWYQQALGQGPQFIFQYYEEEERQRGNFPDRFSGHQFPNYSSELNVNALLLGDSALYLCASSLGRETQYFGPGTRLLVL.

This rearrangement joins TRBV6-5 to TRBJ2-7; D ambiguous. This CDR3 spans 13 amino acids. Germline V gene lookup returns CDR1 MNHEY and CDR2 SVGAGI. The CDR3 loop is CVSSYEASYEQYF. The CDR3 DNA sequence: TGTGTTAGCAGTTACGAGGCCTCCTACGAGCAGTACTTC.

By frequency in the sample, this clonotype is medium-sized. The chain links TRBV6-5 to TRBJ1-6; D not resolved. Deletions cut 2 bases from V and 10 bases from J, with 9 bases between. The CDR3 loop spans 13 amino acids. CDR1 is MNHEY, CDR2 SVGAGI, per germline. The DNA of the CDR3 is TGTGCCAGCAGTTACGGTGCAGCATCACCCCTCCACTTT. It specifies CASSYGAASPLHF.

In this sample, this clonotype turned up a few times. The gene calls are TRBV5-1 and TRBJ2-2, with D perhaps given as TRBD1 or TRBD2 (9 bases each). Trimming stripped 4 bases from V and 3 bases from J, with 22 bases between. This CDR3 has 18 amino acids. Per germline, CDR1 SGHRS and CDR2 YFSETQ. This CDR3 is CASSAGTGLAGYTGELFF. The CDR3 coding sequence is TGCGCCAGCAGCGCCGGGACAGGGCTAGCGGGGTACACCGGGGAGCTGTTTTTT.

This clonotype was counted between two and nine times. The V gene is TRBV5-5, the J gene TRBJ1-2; maybe TRBD1 (5 bases). Germline-derived CDR1 and CDR2 are SGHKS and YYEKEE (reference sequence). The CDR3 has 14 residues. Trimming removed 1 base from V and 5 bases from J, with 12 bases in between. CDR3 sequence reads: CASSLSGGWYGYTF. The CDR3 nucleotides read TGTGCCAGCAGCTTGTCGGGGGGGTGGTATGGCTACACCTTC.

Comment on this clonotype: A much bigger clone sits one base away, suggesting this may be a read error. The chain uses TRBV18 and TRBJ2-3; perhaps D is TRBD1 or TRBD2 (5 bases each). Germline values: CDR1 KGHSH, CDR2 LQKENI. The CDR3 is 17 residues long. The ends were cut back, 3 bases at V and 2 bases at J, with 18 bases in the middle. CDR3 nucleotides: TGTGCCAGCTCACCCCCCGGGACCACCCCTTCCACAGATACGCAGTATTTT. Its translation is CASSPPGTTPSTDTQYF.

A few counts support this clonotype. CDR3 in amino acids: CASSLTSPGREPYNEQFF. As DNA, the CDR3 is TGTGCCAGCAGCTTAACGAGCCCGGGGCGAGAACCTTACAATGAGCAGTTCTTC. The genes are TRBV7-6 and TRBJ2-1; either TRBD1 or TRBD2 may fit D (5 bases each). V gave up 2 bases and J gave up 4 bases, with 21 bases separating them. The CDR3 consists of 18 residues. CDR1 SGHVS and CDR2 FNYEAQ come from the germline V gene.

This clonotype was counted only a few times. The chain uses TRBV6-4 and TRBJ2-5; no clear D. V gave up 7 bases and J gave up 4 bases, with 10 bases separating them. Germline-derived CDR1 and CDR2 are MRHNA and SNTAGT. The CDR3 runs 12 residues. As DNA, the CDR3 is TGTGCCAGCACCCGACGAGGAGAGACCCAGTACTTC. Protein sequence: CASTRRGETQYF.

This clonotype occurred a few times. The chain joins TRBV6-5 to TRBJ2-7, with 11 bases matching TRBD1. The CDR3 is 14 residues long. The V segment lost 11 bases and the J segment 0 bases; nucleotides outside the gene matches: 6. Germline V gene lookup returns CDR1 MNHEY and CDR2 SVGAGI. CDR3 coding DNA: TGTGCCTCCTGGGACAGGGGGGTCTCCTACGAGCAGTACTTC. This translates into CASWDRGVSYEQYF.

In this sample, this clonotype turned up once. This chain links TRBV28 with TRBJ2-3; D may be TRBD2 (5 bases). The CDR3 has 12 residues. Germline-derived CDR1 and CDR2 are MDHEN and SYDVKM. V was shortened by 5 bases and J by 5 bases, with 8 bases between the two germline ends. DNA of the CDR3: TGTGCCAGCAGTCACCGGGGAGATACGCAGTATTTT. Its translation: CASSHRGDTQYF.